This is a list of T cell receptor beta chains from one sample in a study of control samples from healthy donors and cancer patients. Clones were sequenced by immunoSEQ multiplex PCR, and TCRdb holds only the in-frame ones, with some missing. The repertoire consists of 26,000 or so clones, with 90% to 95% occurring once and the leading ten covering less than 15%. Sequenced sample: PBMCs. The origin of the receptors is a man aged 45 to 65 with lung cancer. CDR3s leave out the opening cysteine and the closing phenylalanine or tryptophan. Fields, in order: clone size, J gene, V gene, CDR3 protein. For some rows the clone size is stated as once, few or many, or as a class when expanded; others skip it.

- TRBJ1-1 TRBV19 ASSYRGMNTEAF
- TRBJ1-2 TRBV7-2 ASSEGTPDYGYT
- TRBJ2-2 TRBV6-5 ASTLSGTGAGELF
- TRBJ2-7 TRBV11-1 ASSGLAGVSYEQY
few TRBJ1-1 TRBV20-1 SIPWNTEAF
- TRBJ2-3 TRBV7-2 ASSAQNRDTQY
once TRBJ2-1 TRBV6-4 ASSDSSGGNSYNEQF
- TRBJ1-2 TRBV7-2 ASSLPSTGGNGYT
- TRBJ2-3 TRBV7-2 ASSSDSPRTDTQY
- TRBJ1-1 TRBV5-1 ASSLIVGGETEAF
- TRBJ2-1 TRBV6-4 ASGPPGANEQF
few TRBJ2-1 TRBV9 ASSVGLGSGAGEANEQF
- TRBJ2-2 TRBV18 ASSPRQGPNTGELF
- TRBJ2-3 TRBV28 ASSTPTRHGTQY
- TRBJ2-5 TRBV9 ASSVQSLSETQY